These 21 T cell receptor beta chains were all obtained from the same sample, sequenced in a study of blood T cell repertoires in COVID-19. TCRdb's table, derived via immunoSEQ multiplex PCR, lists solely in-frame clones and lacks some. Of roughly 100,000 clones in the sample, 82% are singletons; the top ten hold about 5%. Sequenced: peripheral blood. All receptors come from a man between 60 and 70 years old with acute or convalescent COVID-19.

This clone was counted only a few times. The V gene is TRBV19, the J gene TRBJ2-3, with D possibly being TRBD2 (5 bases). The CDR3 runs to 15 residues. Per the germline V gene, CDR1 is LNHDA and CDR2 is SQIVND (reference sequence). Trimming left V 1 base short and J 0 bases short, with 8 bases between. The CDR3 reads CASSIGAASTDTQYF. CDR3 nucleotide sequence: TGTGCCAGTAGTATAGGAGCGGCTAGCACAGATACGCAGTATTTT. Full variable domain (outside the CDR3, taken from reference TRBV19 and TRBJ2-3): DGGITQSPKYLFRKEGQNVTLSCEQNLNHDAMYWYRQDPGQGLRLIYYSQIVNDFQKGDIAEGYSVSREKKESFPLTVTSAQKNPTAFYLCASSIGAASTDTQYFGPGTRLTVL.

This clone appeared once. This sequence joins TRBV14 and TRBJ2-2; 7 positions agree with TRBD1. Germline V gives CDR1 SGHDN, CDR2 FVKESK. The J segment lost 0 bases and the V segment lost 4 bases, leaving 5 bases of the junction unmatched. The CDR3 is 16 residues long. The CDR3 DNA follows: TGTGCCAGCAGCCCCTGGACAGGAACGAACACCGGGGAGCTGTTTTTT. It codes for CASSPWTGTNTGELFF.

The rearrangement links TRBV9 to TRBJ2-7; tentative D call: TRBD1 (6 bases). The CDR3 consists of 15 residues. The germline V gene has CDR1 SGDLS and CDR2 YYNGEE. Trimming took off 0 bases at V and 1 base at J, with 11 bases between the two ends. The CDR3 reads CASSVAGDASYEQYF. The CDR3 coding sequence is TGTGCCAGCAGCGTAGCAGGGGACGCGTCCTACGAGCAGTACTTC.

The chain carries TRBV4-2 and TRBJ1-1; D unclear. Germline-derived CDR1 and CDR2 are LGHNA and YNFKEQ. V lost 4 bases and J lost 0, with 9 bases in between. The CDR3 runs 14 residues. CDR3 DNA: TGTGCCAGCAGCCCCGTAGGAGTGAACACTGAAGCTTTCTTT. Residues: CASSPVGVNTEAFF.

The chain has TRBV27 and TRBJ2-1; 9 bases align to TRBD2. Germline-derived CDR1 and CDR2 are MNHEY and SMNVEV (reference sequence). CDR3 length: 16 amino acids. Trimming at V came to 7 bases and at J to 8 bases, leaving 15 bases not matched to a gene. The CDR3: CASTTTEAGGPYEQFF. The CDR3 DNA follows: TGTGCCAGCACCACAACTGAGGCGGGAGGGCCCTATGAGCAGTTCTTC.

DNA for the CDR3: TGTGCCAGCAGCTTCGGACAGCCCGAGCAGTACTTC. Encoded protein: CASSFGQPEQYF. The rearrangement links TRBV7-9 to TRBJ2-7; D might be TRBD1 (6 bases). Germline CDR1 SEHNR, CDR2 FQNEAQ (reference sequence). This CDR3 is built from 12 residues. Trimming took 3 bases from V and 6 from J, leaving 9 bases between them.

The V call is TRBV5-1, the J call TRBJ2-5; D may be TRBD1 (6 bases). Germline-derived CDR1 and CDR2 are SGHRS and YFSETQ. CDR3 length equals 15 residues. The V end lost 1 base, the J end lost 2 bases, and 12 bases lay between the germline ends. CDR3 sequence (DNA): TGCGCCAGCAGCTTGCCAGGGGCCAAACAAGAGACCCAGTACTTC. Translating gives CASSLPGAKQETQYF.

This clone was picked up a small number of times. CDR3 sequence (DNA): TGTGCCAGCAGTTTCGGGGGGACAGGCGGGAACTATGGCTACACCTTC. Translation gives CASSFGGTGGNYGYTF. The V gene is TRBV27, the J gene TRBJ1-2; 8 positions agree with TRBD1. CDR3 length equals 16 residues. With V trimmed by 3 bases and J by 2 bases, 8 bases remained unmatched. The V gene's germline CDR1 is MNHEY and CDR2 SMNVEV (reference sequence).

The chain has TRBV5-1 and TRBJ2-5, with a weak D call TRBD1 (6 bases). V lost 2 bases and J lost 4, with 15 bases in between. There are 15 residues in the CDR3. Germline-derived CDR1 and CDR2 are SGHRS and YFSETQ. Written as DNA, the CDR3 is TGCGCCAGCAGCTTCGCCCTACGAGGGGGAGAGACCCAGTACTTC. This encodes CASSFALRGGETQYF. The full variable domain, its missing parts supplied by reference TRBV5-1 and TRBJ2-5, is KAGVTQTPRYLIKTRGQQVTLSCSPISGHRSVSWYQQTPGQGLQFLFEYFSETQRNKGNFPGRFSGRQFSNSRSEMNVSTLELGDSALYLCASSFALRGGETQYFGPGTRLLVL.

The chain joins TRBV30 to TRBJ1-1; unclear D gene. The CDR3 has 11 residues. Germline V gives CDR1 GTSNPN, CDR2 SVGIG (reference sequence). V lost 4 bases to trimming and J lost 4 bases, with 7 bases between them. The CDR3 sequence: CAWNPGTEAFF. CDR3 DNA: TGTGCCTGGAACCCAGGCACTGAAGCTTTCTTT. The variable domain in full, completed from reference TRBV30 and TRBJ1-1, reads SQTIHQWPATLVQPVGSPLSLECTVEGTSNPNLYWYRQAAGRGLQLLFYSVGIGQISSEVPQNLSASRPQDRQFILSSKKLLLSDSGFYLCAWNPGTEAFFGQGTRLTVV.

In its sample, this clone was seen once. The chain joins TRBV4-1 to TRBJ1-5, with 7 bases that match TRBD1. This CDR3 is 14 amino acids long. Trimming cost V 5 bases and J 3 bases; bases outside gene matches: 4. Germline V CDR1 and CDR2: MGHRA, YSYEKL. The CDR3 protein is CASSSDRPNQPQHF. The CDR3 DNA reads as TGCGCCAGCAGCTCGGACAGGCCCAATCAGCCCCAGCATTTT.

This chain's CDR3 is CASRNKPGHLSGNTIYF. CDR3 nucleotides: TGTGCCAGCAGAAACAAACCGGGACACCTATCTGGAAACACCATATATTTT. This chain links TRBV7-9 with TRBJ1-3; weak D call: TRBD1 (6 bases). The CDR3 spans 17 residues. Germline V lookup: CDR1 SEHNR, CDR2 FQNEAQ (reference sequence). V lost 6 bases to trimming and J lost 1 base, with 19 bases between them. Supplemented by reference TRBV7-9 and TRBJ1-3, the full variable domain reads DTGVSQNPRHKITKRGQNVTFRCDPISEHNRLYWYRQTLGQGPEFLTYFQNEAQLEKSRLLSDRFSAERPKGSFSTLEIQRTEQGDSAMYLCASRNKPGHLSGNTIYFGEGSWLTVV.

The chain combines TRBV3-1 (or the pseudogene TRBV3-2) with TRBJ1-6; the D is unclear. Germline values: CDR1 LGHDT, CDR2 YNNKEL (reference sequence). The CDR3 runs 16 residues. Trimming shortened V by 0 bases and J by 7 bases, and 13 bases separated the two germline ends. The CDR3: CASSQDYTGGNSPLHF. CDR3 nucleotide sequence: TGTGCCAGCAGCCAAGATTACACGGGTGGGAATTCACCCCTCCACTTT.

This sequence joins TRBV11-3 and TRBJ1-3; D unclear. Germline CDR1 reads SGHNT; CDR2 reads YENEEA. V was clipped by 6 bases and J by 0 bases, with 6 bases between them. This CDR3 has 13 residues. The CDR3 DNA reads TGTGCCAGCAGTTCAGACTCTGGAAACACCATATATTTT. Protein sequence: CASSSDSGNTIYF.

This sequence joins TRBV2 and TRBJ2-3; D is undetermined. From germline, CDR1 is SNHLY and CDR2 FYNNEI. Trimming took 1 base from V and 0 from J, leaving 5 bases between them. This CDR3 region has 14 residues. The CDR3 here is CASSEGTSTDTQYF. The CDR3 DNA is TGTGCCAGCAGTGAAGGAACTAGCACAGATACGCAGTATTTT.

This clone was detected a few times. The chain uses TRBV23-1 and TRBJ1-2, with a weak D call TRBD1 (5 bases). Being an ORF, TRBV23-1 has a function that is uncertain. V lost 2 bases and J 0 bases, leaving 13 bases between the germline ends. This CDR3 has 16 residues. The CDR3 DNA sequence: TGCGCCAGCAGTCAAACCCCACCGACAGCTAACTATGGCTACACCTTC. This translates into CASSQTPPTANYGYTF.

This clone has ten or more counts. The same CDR3 arises from other DNA sequences in this sample as well. The chain has TRBV5-1 and TRBJ2-1; TRBD2 aligns across 7 bases. CDR1 is SGHRS and CDR2 is YFSETQ in the germline V gene. V lost 4 bases, J lost 4 bases, and 5 bases stayed unmatched. This CDR3 has 14 amino acids. The CDR3 region is CASSLSGAYNEQFF. CDR3 nucleotides: TGCGCCAGCAGCCTAAGCGGGGCATACAATGAGCAGTTCTTC.

The rearrangement links TRBV4-2 to TRBJ1-5; TRBD1 matches 8 bases. Germline V gene data show CDR1 as LGHNA and CDR2 as YNFKEQ. This CDR3 contains 16 residues. V trimming: 2 bases; J trimming: 6 bases; junction bases outside the gene matches: 9. Here the CDR3 reads CASSQMRQGAGQPQHF. The CDR3 DNA follows: TGTGCCAGCAGCCAAATGAGGCAGGGGGCCGGTCAGCCCCAGCATTTT.

The V gene is TRBV5-4, the J gene TRBJ2-7, with TRBD1 matching over 12 bases. Germline CDR1 reads SGHNT; CDR2 reads YYREEE (reference sequence). The V and J ends lost 5 bases and 0 bases, in that order; junction bases with no gene match: 6. The CDR3 has 16 amino acids. As DNA, the CDR3 is TGTGCCAGCAGATCGGGACAGGGGGCGGCCTCCTACGAGCAGTACTTC. This codes for CASRSGQGAASYEQYF.

The rearrangement links TRBV5-1 to TRBJ1-2; 7 bases fit TRBD1. Germline CDR1 is SGHRS and CDR2 is YFSETQ. CDR3 length: 17 amino acids. Trimming removed 4 bases from V and 5 bases from J; junction bases left unmatched: 17. The CDR3 loop reads CASSQKRPGQFNYGYTF. CDR3 bases: TGCGCCAGCAGCCAGAAAAGACCGGGACAGTTCAATTATGGCTACACCTTC.

The genes are TRBV3-1 (or the pseudogene TRBV3-2) and TRBJ1-1; D unclear. This CDR3 contains 13 residues. Trimming shortened V by 4 bases and J by 4 bases, and 10 bases separated the two germline ends. Germline CDR1 LGHDT, CDR2 YNNKEL (reference sequence). CDR3 coding DNA: TGTGCCAGCAGCCTCACGGGAGGCACTGAAGCTTTCTTT. It encodes CASSLTGGTEAFF.